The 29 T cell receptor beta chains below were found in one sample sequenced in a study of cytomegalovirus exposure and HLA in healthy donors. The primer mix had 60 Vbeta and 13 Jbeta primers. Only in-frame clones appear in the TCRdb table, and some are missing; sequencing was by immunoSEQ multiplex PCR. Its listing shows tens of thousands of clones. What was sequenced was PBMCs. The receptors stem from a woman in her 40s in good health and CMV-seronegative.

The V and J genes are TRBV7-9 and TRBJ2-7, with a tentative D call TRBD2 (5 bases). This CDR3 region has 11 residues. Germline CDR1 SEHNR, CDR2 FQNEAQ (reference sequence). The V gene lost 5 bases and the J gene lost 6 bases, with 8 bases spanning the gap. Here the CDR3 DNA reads TGTGCCAGCAGCCCAGAGGGCGAGCAGTACTTC. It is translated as CASSPEGEQYF.

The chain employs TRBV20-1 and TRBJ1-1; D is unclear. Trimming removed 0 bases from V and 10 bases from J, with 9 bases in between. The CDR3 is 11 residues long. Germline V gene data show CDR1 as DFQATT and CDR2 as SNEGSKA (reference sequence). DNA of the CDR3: TGCAGTGCTAGAGAGGCGCAGGCAGCTTTCTTT. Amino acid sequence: CSAREAQAAFF.

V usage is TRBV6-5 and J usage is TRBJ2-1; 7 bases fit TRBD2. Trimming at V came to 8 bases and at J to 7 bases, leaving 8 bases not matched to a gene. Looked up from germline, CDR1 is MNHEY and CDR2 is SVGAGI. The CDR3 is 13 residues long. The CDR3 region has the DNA TGTGCCAGCGGGCTAGCGGTTCCTAATGAGCAGTTCTTC. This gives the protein CASGLAVPNEQFF.

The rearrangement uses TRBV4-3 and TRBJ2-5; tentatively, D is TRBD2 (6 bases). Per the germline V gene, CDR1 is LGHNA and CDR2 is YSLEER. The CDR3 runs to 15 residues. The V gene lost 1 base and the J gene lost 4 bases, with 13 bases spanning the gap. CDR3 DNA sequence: TGCGCCAGCAGCCAAGGAACGGGAGAGGGAGAGACCCAGTACTTC. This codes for CASSQGTGEGETQYF.

The CDR3 is CASSQGDNEQFF. CDR3 coding DNA: TGCGCCAGCAGCCAGGGAGACAATGAGCAGTTCTTC. The V gene is TRBV4-1, the J gene TRBJ2-1, with D possibly TRBD2 on 5 matching bases. The CDR3 contains 12 residues. V was pared by 3 bases and J by 5 bases, with 5 bases between. Germline V lookup: CDR1 MGHRA, CDR2 YSYEKL.

The CDR3 nucleotides are TGTGCCAGCCGACGGGAGCTGGGCGGGGAGCTGTTTTTT. Translation: CASRRELGGELFF. The chain couples TRBV6-4 to TRBJ2-2; tentative D call: TRBD2 (6 bases). The CDR3 loop spans 13 amino acids. Per the germline V gene, CDR1 is MRHNA and CDR2 is SNTAGT. Trimming removed 8 bases from V and 7 bases from J, with 14 bases in between.

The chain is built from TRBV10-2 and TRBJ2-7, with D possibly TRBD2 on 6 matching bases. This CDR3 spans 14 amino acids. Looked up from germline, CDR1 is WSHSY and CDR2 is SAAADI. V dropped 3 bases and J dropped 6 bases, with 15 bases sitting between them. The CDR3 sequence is CASSETSYTSEQYF. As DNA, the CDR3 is TGCGCCAGCAGTGAAACTAGCTATACTAGCGAGCAGTACTTC.

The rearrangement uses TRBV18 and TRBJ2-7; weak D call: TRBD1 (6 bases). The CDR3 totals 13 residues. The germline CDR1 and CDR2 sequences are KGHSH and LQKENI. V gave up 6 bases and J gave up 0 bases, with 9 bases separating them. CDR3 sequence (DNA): TGTGCCAGCTCGACAGGTGTCTCCTACGAGCAGTACTTC. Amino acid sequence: CASSTGVSYEQYF.

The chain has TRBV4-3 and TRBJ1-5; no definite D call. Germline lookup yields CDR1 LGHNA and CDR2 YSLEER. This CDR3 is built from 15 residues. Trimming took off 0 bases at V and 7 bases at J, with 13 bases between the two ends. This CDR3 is CASSQDRGFFQPQHF. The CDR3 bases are TGCGCCAGCAGCCAAGATCGCGGTTTCTTCCAGCCCCAGCATTTT.

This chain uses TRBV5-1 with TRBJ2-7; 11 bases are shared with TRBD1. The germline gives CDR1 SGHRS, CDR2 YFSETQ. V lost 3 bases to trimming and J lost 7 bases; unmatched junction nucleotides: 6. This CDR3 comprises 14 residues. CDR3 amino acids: CASSSGQGANEQYF. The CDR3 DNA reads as TGCGCCAGCAGCTCCGGACAGGGGGCGAATGAGCAGTACTTC.

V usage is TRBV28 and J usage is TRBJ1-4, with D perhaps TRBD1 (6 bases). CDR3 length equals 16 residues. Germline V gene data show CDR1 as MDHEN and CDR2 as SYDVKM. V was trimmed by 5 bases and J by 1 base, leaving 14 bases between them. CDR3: CASSLTGLGTNEKLFF. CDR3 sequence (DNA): TGTGCCAGCAGTCTCACAGGGCTGGGAACTAATGAAAAACTGTTTTTT.

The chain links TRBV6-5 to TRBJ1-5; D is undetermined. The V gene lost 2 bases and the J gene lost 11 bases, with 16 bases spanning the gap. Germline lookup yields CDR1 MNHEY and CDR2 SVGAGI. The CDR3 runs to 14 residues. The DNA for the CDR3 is TGTGCCAGCAGTTACACTACGGACGGGCGGGCCCAGCATTTT. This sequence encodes CASSYTTDGRAQHF.

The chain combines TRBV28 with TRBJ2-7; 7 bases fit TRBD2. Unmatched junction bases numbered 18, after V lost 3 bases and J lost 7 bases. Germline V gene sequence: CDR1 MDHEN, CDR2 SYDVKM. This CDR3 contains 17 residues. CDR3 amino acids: CASSFPPRGGARGEQYF. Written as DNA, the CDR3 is TGTGCCAGCAGTTTCCCCCCAAGGGGTGGGGCGCGGGGGGAGCAGTACTTC. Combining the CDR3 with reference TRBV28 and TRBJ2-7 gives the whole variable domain DVKVTQSSRYLVKRTGEKVFLECVQDMDHENMFWYRQDPGLGLRLIYFSYDVKMKEKGDIPEGYSVSREKKERFSLILESASTNQTSMYLCASSFPPRGGARGEQYFGPGTRLTVT.

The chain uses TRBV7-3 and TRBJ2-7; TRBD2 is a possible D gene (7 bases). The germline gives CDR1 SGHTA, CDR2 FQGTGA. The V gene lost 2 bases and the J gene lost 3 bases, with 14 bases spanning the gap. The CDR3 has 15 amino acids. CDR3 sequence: CASSLGGAPLYEQYF. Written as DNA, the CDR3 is TGTGCCAGCAGCTTAGGGGGGGCTCCCCTCTACGAGCAGTACTTC. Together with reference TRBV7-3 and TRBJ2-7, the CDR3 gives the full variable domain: GAGVSQTPSNKVTEKGKYVELRCDPISGHTALYWYRQSLGQGPEFLIYFQGTGAADDSGLPNDRFFAVRPEGSVSTLKIQRTERGDSAVYLCASSLGGAPLYEQYFGPGTRLTVT.

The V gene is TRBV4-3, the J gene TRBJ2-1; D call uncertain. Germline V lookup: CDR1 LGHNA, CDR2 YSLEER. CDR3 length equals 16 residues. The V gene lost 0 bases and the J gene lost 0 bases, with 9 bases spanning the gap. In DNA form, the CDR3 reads TGCGCCAGCAGCCAAGAGTCTTTGAGCTCCTACAATGAGCAGTTCTTC. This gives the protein CASSQESLSSYNEQFF.

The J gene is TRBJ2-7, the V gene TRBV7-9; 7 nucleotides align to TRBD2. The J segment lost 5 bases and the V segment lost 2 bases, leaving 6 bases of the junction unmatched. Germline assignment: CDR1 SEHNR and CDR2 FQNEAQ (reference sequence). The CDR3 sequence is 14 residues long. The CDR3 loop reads CASSLLAERNEQYF. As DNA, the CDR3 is TGTGCCAGCAGCTTACTAGCGGAGAGGAACGAGCAGTACTTC.

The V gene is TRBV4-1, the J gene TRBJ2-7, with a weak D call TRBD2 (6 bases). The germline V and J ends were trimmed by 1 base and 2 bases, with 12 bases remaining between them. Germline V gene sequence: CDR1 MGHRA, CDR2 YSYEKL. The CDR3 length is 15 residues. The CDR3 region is CASSQAVGSAYEQYF. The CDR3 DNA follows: TGCGCCAGCAGCCAAGCTGTCGGGAGCGCCTACGAGCAGTACTTC.

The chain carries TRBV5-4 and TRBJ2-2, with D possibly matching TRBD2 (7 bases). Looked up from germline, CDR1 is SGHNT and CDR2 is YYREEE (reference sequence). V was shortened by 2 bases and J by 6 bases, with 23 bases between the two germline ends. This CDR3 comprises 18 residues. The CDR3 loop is CASSLRVSAGARAGELFF. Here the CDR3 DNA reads TGTGCCAGCAGCTTAAGGGTCAGCGCGGGGGCCCGCGCCGGGGAGCTGTTTTTT.

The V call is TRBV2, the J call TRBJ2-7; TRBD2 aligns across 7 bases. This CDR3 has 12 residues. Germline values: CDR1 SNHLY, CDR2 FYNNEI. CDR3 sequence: CVWEGQGYEQYF. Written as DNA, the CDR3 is TGTGTTTGGGAGGGCCAAGGTTACGAGCAGTACTTC.

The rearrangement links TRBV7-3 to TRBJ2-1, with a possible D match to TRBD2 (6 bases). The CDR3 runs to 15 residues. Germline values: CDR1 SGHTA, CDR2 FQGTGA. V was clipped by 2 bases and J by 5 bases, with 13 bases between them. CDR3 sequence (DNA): TGTGCCAGCAGCTTATTCGGGGAGGTCGACAATGAGCAGTTCTTC. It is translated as CASSLFGEVDNEQFF.

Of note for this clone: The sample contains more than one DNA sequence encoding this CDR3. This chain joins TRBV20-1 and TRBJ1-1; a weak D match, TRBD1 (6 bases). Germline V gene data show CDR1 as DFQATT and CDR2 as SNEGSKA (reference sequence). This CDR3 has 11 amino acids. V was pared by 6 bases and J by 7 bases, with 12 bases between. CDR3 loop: CSALGQSEAFF. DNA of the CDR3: TGCAGTGCCCTCGGACAGAGTGAAGCTTTCTTT.

CDR3 DNA: TGTGCCAGCACCCCTGGCGGGATTAAAAACATTCAGTACTTC. It encodes CASTPGGIKNIQYF. This sequence joins TRBV4-2 and TRBJ2-4, with a possible D match to TRBD2 (6 bases). In germline, CDR1 is LGHNA, CDR2 YNFKEQ. This CDR3 is built from 14 residues. Trimming removed 7 bases from V and 4 bases from J, with 14 bases in between.

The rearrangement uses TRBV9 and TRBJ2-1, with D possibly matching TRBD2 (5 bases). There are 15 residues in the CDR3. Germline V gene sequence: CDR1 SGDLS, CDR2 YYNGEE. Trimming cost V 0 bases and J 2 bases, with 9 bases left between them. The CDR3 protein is CASSVAGNAYNEQFF. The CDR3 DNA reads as TGTGCCAGCAGCGTAGCCGGGAATGCCTACAATGAGCAGTTCTTC.

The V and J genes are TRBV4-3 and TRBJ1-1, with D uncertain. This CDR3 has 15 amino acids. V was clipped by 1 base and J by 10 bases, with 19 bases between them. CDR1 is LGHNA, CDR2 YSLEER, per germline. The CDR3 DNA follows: TGCGCCAGCAGCCAAGTTTACGGGGAAGGGATCCGAGCTTTCTTT. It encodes CASSQVYGEGIRAFF.

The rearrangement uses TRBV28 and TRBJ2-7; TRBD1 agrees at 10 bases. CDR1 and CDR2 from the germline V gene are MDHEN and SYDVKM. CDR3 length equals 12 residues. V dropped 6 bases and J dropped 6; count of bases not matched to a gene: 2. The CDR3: CASSRDRGEQYF. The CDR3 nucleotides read TGTGCCAGCAGCAGGGACAGGGGCGAGCAGTACTTC.

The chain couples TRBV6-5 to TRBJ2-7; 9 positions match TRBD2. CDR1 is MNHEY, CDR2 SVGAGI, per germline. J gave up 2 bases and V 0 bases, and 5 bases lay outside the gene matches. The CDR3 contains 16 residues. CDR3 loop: CASSYSFSGSAYEQYF. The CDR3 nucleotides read TGTGCCAGCAGTTACTCCTTTAGCGGGAGCGCCTACGAGCAGTACTTC.

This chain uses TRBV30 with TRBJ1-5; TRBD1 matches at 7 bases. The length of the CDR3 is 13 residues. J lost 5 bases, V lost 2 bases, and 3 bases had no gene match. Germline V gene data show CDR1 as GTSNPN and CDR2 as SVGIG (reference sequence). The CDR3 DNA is TGTGCCTGGAGTAACAGGGGCCATCAGCCCCAGCATTTT. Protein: CAWSNRGHQPQHF. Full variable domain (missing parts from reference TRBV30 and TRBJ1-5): SQTIHQWPATLVQPVGSPLSLECTVEGTSNPNLYWYRQAAGRGLQLLFYSVGIGQISSEVPQNLSASRPQDRQFILSSKKLLLSDSGFYLCAWSNRGHQPQHFGDGTRLSIL.

The CDR3 sequence: CASRKGDEAFF. In DNA, the CDR3 is TGTGCCAGCAGAAAGGGGGATGAAGCTTTCTTT. This chain links TRBV7-9 with TRBJ1-1; perhaps TRBD1 as D (6 bases). The germline CDR1 and CDR2 sequences are SEHNR and FQNEAQ (reference sequence). The length of the CDR3 is 11 residues. V was shortened by 6 bases and J by 7 bases, with 9 bases between the two germline ends.

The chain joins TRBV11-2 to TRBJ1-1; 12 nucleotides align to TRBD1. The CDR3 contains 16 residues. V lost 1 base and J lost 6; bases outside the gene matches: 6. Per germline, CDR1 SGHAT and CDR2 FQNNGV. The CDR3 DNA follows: TGTGCCAGCAGCTTAGTAGTGGGACAGGGGGCCGCTGAAGCTTTCTTT. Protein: CASSLVVGQGAAEAFF.